This T cell receptor (beta chain) emerged from a study of shared clonotypes between healthy human individuals (dated by TCRdb to about 2020). For context, the study as a whole: Three men and two women, aged 18 to 49 years, made up the cohort. Per donor, three plates each were used for CD4 naive and CD4 memory, two for CD8 naive, and one for CD8 memory. Between about 0.85 and 9.5 billion PBMCs per donor were obtained by leukapheresis. The study deeply sequenced blood TCR repertoires of about 5 healthy adults to estimate repertoire size and the extent of clonotype sharing between individuals. Libraries were prepared and TCR repertoires were sequenced by different laboratories using diverse techniques, in order to increase sequencing depth and limit assay-specific biases. Results the study describes overall, beyond this receptor: Based on pairwise subsampling, the degree of clonotype sharing among donors was expected to be affected by sequencing depth. Sampling was restricted to blood, and TCR repertoires in tissue are likely to differ from TCR repertoires in blood. The genetic and exposure-history diversity represented was limited by the small number of donors. Estimated clonotype richness was generally larger for naive than for memory subsets. Across several donors, around 5.4% of naive CD4, roughly 3.8% of naive CD8, about 2.3% of memory CD4, and 0.3% to 0.45% of memory CD8 clonotypes were shared. Rarefaction of sorted-subset datasets indicated incomplete sequencing despite the large sequencing depth. Higher generation probabilities were observed for clonotypes shared by all four sorted-subset donors than for non-shared clonotypes.

CD8 naive samples were CD45RO-negative cells positively selected for CCR7, giving a CD45RA+CCR7+ population that excluded TemRA cells. Donors were healthy HIV-negative adults with no recently reported acute infections or vaccinations. Every donor was a Caucasian adult living in Nashville, Tennessee, USA. Blood was obtained by leukapheresis, after which PBMCs were separated by Ficoll-Histopaque density gradient centrifugation and cryopreserved in liquid nitrogen vapor phase. Analytical flow cytometry was used to check the purity and quantity of each magnetically sorted T cell population. Genomic DNA was isolated from every sorted fraction and measured by UV absorbance on a Nanodrop 2000c. TCR CDR3 regions were amplified from genomic DNA by multiplex PCR using the deep immunoSEQ assay. Extracted genomic DNA from each cell subset was distributed evenly across all wells of several immunoSEQ 96-well plates, and each plate was treated as a replicate. For sorted subsets, roughly 0.2 ug genomic DNA, equal to approximately 30,000 T cell genomes, was loaded into each replicate PCR. The purified libraries were quantified using a Qubit 3.0 fluorometer, sized with a Bioanalyzer 2100, and then quantified again using the KAPA Library Quantification kit. Every immunoSEQ 96-well plate was sequenced on a dedicated single-read 150-cycle Illumina NextSeq 550 flow cell. The original pipeline was this. Because the immunoSEQ output included only junctional sequences and no quality scores, the filtering could not be the same as the filtering used for full-length reads. To assign V/J genes and CDR3, sequences were annotated using PyIR, a Python wrapper for IgBLAST v1.9, with IMGT germline references. Any read was removed if the V/J assignment was weak (E-value above 1e-6), the CDR3 was missing, or the read contained stop codons, out-of-frame junctions, or ambiguous translated residues. A V3J clonotype was defined by an identical inferred V gene, J gene, and CDR3 amino acid sequence. The percentage overlap between two repertoires was calculated by dividing the number of shared unique clonotypes by the size of the smaller repertoire. Richness of each repertoire was evaluated using RTK rarefaction, the Chao1 estimator, and Recon v2.1 estimates of unobserved clonotypes. Generation probabilities were computed with OLGA for all TCRbeta clonotypes obtained by the gDNA method from a handful of donors. Sourced from immuneACCESS, this table was stored by TCRdb with only in-frame sequences that have V and J called. A share of the clones is absent; for the studies checked, an unresolved V gene accounts for under half, and the remainder has no known explanation. D and trimming come from the DNA, and the V and J calls and clone size come from that table. The sample has millions of clones on record, roughly 91% of them singletons. Around 1.7% of the sample belongs to the ten largest clones.

About this clone itself: Its recognized antigen is unknown. No qualities accompany the bases; no much larger clone lies one base away.

Per the germline V gene, MGHRA is the CDR1 and YSYEKL is the CDR2. The germline V and J ends show losses of 4 bases and 8 bases respectively, and no gene match explains 7 bases of the junction. Including cysteine and phenylalanine, the CDR3 has 16 amino acids. Here the CDR3 DNA is all that survives: 48 bases in frame from base 1. The sequence derives from a man aged 18 to 35 in good health. Some clones in this sample may be carry-over from other donors' samples. The chain links TRBV4-1 with TRBJ2-1; 14 junctional bases match TRBD2. The specimen was naive CD8+ T cells from PBMCs. Taken with the paper, the label for cell subset or site translates to: CD45RA+CCR7+. The CDR3 has the sequence CASSPLGTSGSYEQFF. The nucleotide sequence is given as TGCGCCAGCAGCCCTCTCGGGACTAGCGGGAGCTATGAGCAGTTCTTC.